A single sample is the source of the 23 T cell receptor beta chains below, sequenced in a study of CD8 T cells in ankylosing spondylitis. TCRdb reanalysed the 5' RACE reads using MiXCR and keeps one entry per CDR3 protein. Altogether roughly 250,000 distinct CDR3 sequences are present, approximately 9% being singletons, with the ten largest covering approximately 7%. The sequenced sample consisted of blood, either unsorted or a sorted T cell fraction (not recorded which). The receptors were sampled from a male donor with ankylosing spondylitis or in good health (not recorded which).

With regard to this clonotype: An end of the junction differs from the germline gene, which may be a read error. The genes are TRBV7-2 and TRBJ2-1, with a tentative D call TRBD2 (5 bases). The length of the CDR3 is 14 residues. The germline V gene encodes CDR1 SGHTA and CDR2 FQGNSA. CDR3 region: CASSVAYLYNEQFF. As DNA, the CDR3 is TGTGCCAGCAGCGTAGCGTACCTATACAATGAGCAGTTCTTC.

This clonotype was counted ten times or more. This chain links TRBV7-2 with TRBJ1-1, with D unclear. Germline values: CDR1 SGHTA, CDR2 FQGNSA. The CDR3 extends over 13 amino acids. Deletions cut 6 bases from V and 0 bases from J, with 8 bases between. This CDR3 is CASRWGVNTEAFF. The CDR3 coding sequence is TGTGCCAGCAGATGGGGAGTGAACACTGAAGCTTTCTTT.

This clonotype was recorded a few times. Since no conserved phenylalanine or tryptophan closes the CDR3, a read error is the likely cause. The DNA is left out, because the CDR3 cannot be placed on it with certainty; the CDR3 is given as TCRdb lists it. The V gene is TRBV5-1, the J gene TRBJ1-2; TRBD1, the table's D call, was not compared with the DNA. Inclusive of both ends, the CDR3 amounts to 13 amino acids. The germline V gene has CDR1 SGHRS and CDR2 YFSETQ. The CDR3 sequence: CASSFETGYTTTL.

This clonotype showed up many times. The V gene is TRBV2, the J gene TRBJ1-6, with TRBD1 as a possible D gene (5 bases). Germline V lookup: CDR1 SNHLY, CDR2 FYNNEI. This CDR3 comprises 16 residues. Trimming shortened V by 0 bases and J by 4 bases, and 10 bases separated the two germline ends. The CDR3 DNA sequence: TGTGCCAGCAGTGAAGCGCGAGACAGTTATAATTCACCCCTCCACTTT. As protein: CASSEARDSYNSPLHF.

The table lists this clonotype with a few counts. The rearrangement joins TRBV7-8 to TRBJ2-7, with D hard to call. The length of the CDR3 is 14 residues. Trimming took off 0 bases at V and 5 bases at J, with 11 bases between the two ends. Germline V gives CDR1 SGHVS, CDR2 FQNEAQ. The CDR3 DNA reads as TGTGCCAGCAGCTTAGCCCTAGTGGGCCACGAGCAGTACTTC. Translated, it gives CASSLALVGHEQYF.

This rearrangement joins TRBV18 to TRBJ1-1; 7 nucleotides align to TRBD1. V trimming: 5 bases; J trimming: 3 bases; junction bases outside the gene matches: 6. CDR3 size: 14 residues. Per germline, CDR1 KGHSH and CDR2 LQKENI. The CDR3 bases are TGTGCCAGCTCAACTACAGGGGCCGACACTGAAGCTTTCTTT. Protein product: CASSTTGADTEAFF.

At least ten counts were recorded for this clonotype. The CDR3 DNA reads TGTGCCAGCACCCTTGGTAGCGGGGCTAACACCGGGGAGCTGTTTTTT. It specifies CASTLGSGANTGELFF. The chain couples TRBV7-8 to TRBJ2-2, with 8 bases fitting TRBD2. J was trimmed by 2 bases and V by 7 bases; bases with no gene match: 9. The germline gives CDR1 SGHVS, CDR2 FQNEAQ. The CDR3 is 16 amino acids.

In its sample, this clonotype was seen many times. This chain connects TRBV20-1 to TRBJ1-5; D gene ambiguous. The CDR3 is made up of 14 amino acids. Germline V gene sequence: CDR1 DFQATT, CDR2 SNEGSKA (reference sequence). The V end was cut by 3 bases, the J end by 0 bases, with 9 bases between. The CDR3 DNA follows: TGCAGTGCTAGTCGTGGGAATAGCAATCAGCCCCAGCATTTT. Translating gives CSASRGNSNQPQHF.

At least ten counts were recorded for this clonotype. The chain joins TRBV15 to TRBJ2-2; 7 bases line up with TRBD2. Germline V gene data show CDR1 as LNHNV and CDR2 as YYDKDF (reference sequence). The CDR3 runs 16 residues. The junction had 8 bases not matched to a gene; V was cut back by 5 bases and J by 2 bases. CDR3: CATSPRGLLNTGELFF. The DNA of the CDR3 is TGTGCCACCAGCCCCCGGGGACTATTAAACACCGGGGAGCTGTTTTTT.

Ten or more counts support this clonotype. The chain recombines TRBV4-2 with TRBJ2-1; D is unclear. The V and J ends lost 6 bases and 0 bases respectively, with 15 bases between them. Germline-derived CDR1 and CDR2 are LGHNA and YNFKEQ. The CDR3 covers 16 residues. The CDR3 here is CASSSLVLSSYNEQFF. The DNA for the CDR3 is TGTGCCAGCAGTTCACTGGTGCTAAGCTCCTACAATGAGCAGTTCTTC.

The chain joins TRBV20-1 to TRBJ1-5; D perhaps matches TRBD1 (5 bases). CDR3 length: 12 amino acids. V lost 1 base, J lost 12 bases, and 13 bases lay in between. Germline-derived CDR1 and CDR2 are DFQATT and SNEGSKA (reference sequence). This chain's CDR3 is CSARGISGLQHF. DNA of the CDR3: TGCAGTGCTAGAGGCATTTCAGGGCTCCAGCATTTT.

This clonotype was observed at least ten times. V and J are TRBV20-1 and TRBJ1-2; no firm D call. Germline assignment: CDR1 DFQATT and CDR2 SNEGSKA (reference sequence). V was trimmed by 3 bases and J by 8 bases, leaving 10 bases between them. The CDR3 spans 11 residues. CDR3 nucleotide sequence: TGCAGTGCTAGTTCCGGCGGCGGCTACACCTTC. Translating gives CSASSGGGYTF.

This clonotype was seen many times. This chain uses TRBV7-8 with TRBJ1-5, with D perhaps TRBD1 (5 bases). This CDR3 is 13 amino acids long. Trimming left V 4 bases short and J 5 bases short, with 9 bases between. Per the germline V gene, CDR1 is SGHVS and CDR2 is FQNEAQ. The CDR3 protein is CASSSGDYQPQHF. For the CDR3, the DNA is TGTGCCAGCAGCTCCGGGGACTATCAGCCCCAGCATTTT.

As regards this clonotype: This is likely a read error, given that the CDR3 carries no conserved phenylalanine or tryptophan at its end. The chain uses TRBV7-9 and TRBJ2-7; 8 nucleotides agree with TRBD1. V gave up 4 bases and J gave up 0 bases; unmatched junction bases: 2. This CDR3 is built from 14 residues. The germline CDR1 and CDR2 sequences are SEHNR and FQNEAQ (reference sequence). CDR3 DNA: TGTGCCAGCAGCTGGACAGGGTCCTCCTACGAGCAGTACTTG. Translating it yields CASSWTGSSYEQYL.

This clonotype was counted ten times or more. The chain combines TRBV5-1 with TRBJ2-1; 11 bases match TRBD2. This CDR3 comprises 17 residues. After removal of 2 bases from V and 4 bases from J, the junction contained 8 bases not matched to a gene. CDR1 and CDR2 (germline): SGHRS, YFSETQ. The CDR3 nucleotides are TGCGCCAGCAGCTTCTATACTAGCGGGGGTTATTACAATGAGCAGTTCTTC. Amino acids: CASSFYTSGGYYNEQFF.

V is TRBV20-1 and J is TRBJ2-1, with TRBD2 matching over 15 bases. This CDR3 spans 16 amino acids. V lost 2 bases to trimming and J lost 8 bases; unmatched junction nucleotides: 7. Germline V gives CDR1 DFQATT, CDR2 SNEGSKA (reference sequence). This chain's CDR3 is CSARFAGTSGGYEQFF. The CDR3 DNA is TGCAGTGCTAGATTCGCCGGGACTAGCGGGGGGTATGAGCAGTTCTTC.

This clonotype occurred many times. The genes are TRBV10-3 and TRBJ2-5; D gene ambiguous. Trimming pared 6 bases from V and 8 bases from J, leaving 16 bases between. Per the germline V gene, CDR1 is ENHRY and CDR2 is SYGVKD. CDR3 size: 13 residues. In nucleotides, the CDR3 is TGTGCCATCAGCGCCCCCCCCCATATTACCCAGTACTTC. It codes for CAISAPPHITQYF.

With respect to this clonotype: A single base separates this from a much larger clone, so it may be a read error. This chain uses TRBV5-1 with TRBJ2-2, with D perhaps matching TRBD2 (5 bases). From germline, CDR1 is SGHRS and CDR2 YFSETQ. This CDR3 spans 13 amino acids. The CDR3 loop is CASSLADTGVLFF. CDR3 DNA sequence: TGCGCCAGCAGCTTGGCCGATACCGGGGTGCTGTTTTTT.

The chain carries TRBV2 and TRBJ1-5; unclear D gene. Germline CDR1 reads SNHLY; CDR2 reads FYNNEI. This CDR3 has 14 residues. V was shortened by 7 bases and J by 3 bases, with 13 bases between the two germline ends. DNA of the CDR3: TGTGCCAGCAAGGCGACCCAGAACAATCAGCCCCAGCATTTT. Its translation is CASKATQNNQPQHF.

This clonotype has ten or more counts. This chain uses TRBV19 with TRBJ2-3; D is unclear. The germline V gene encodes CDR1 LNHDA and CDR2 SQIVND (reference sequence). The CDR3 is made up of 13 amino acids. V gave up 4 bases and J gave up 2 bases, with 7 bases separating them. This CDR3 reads CASSTQLTDTQYF. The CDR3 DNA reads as TGTGCCAGTAGTACACAACTCACAGATACGCAGTATTTT.

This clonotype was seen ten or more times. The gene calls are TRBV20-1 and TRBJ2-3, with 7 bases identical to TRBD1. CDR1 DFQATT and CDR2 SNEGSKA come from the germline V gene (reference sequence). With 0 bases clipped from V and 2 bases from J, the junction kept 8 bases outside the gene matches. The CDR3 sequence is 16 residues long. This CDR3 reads CSARDGHRGPTDTQYF. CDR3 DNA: TGCAGTGCTAGAGATGGGCACAGGGGACCCACAGATACGCAGTATTTT.

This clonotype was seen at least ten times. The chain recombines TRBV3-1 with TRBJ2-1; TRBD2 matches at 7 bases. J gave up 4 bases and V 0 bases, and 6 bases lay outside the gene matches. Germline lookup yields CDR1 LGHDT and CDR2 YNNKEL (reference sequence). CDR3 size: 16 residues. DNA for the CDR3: TGTGCCAGCAGCCAAGATCGGTGGGGAGGGTACAATGAGCAGTTCTTC. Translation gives CASSQDRWGGYNEQFF.

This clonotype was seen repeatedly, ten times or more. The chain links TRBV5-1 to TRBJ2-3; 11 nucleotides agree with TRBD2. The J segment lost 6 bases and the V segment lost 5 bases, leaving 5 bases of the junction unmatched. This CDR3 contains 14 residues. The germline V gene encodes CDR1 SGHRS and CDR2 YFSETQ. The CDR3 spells CASSPSGGQDTQYF. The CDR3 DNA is TGCGCCAGCAGTCCTAGCGGGGGGCAGGATACGCAGTATTTT. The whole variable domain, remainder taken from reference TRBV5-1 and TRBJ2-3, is KAGVTQTPRYLIKTRGQQVTLSCSPISGHRSVSWYQQTPGQGLQFLFEYFSETQRNKGNFPGRFSGRQFSNSRSEMNVSTLELGDSALYLCASSPSGGQDTQYFGPGTRLTVL.